This T cell receptor beta chain was recovered during a study of blood T cell repertoires in COVID-19. Germline V gene data show CDR1 as MRHNA and CDR2 as SNTAGT. CDR3 size: 15 residues. The V gene end was trimmed by 6 bases and the J gene end by 6 bases; junction bases not matched to a gene: 6. Profiling relied on immunoSEQ multiplex PCR, and the TCRdb table lists in-frame clones only, not all of them. In the table there are more than 250,000 clones, approximately 83% of which are singletons. Individuals drawn from approximately 26 US areas were about 18 to 100 years old. The receptor was derived from a man aged 25-45 years who had recovered from COVID-19. Material: PBMCs or T cells enriched from blood (not recorded which). This chain uses TRBV6-4 with TRBJ2-2; the match to TRBD1 covers 11 bases. The CDR3 DNA follows: TGTGCCAGCAGAGAGGACAGGGGGCAGGCCGGGGAGCTGTTTTTT. Translated, it gives CASREDRGQAGELFF.